The 16 T cell receptor beta chains given below trace back to one sample, sequenced in a study of Graves' ophthalmopathy and Graves' hyperthyroidism. As the template, RNA transcripts were used to amplify TCR beta CDR3 regions. First-round RT-PCR relied on HTBI primers, and a second-round multiplex PCR came next. MiXCR, run by TCRdb on the multiplex PCR reads, gives a single entry per CDR3 protein. The sample has hundreds of thousands of distinct CDR3 sequences, approximately 39% seen once. The specimen was peripheral blood. All receptors come from an adult man with Graves' ophthalmopathy.

This clonotype has a handful of counts. This chain's CDR3 is CASSYLAGQGAEETQYF. In DNA form, the CDR3 reads TGTGCCAGCAGTTACCTTGCGGGACAGGGGGCTGAAGAGACCCAGTACTTC. The chain carries TRBV6-6 and TRBJ2-5, with 12 positions matching TRBD1. V was pared by 2 bases and J by 3 bases, with 7 bases of the junction left unmatched. The germline V gene has CDR1 MNHNY and CDR2 SVGAGI (reference sequence). The CDR3 covers 17 residues.

There are many counts of this clonotype. The gene calls are TRBV12-3 or TRBV12-4 and TRBJ2-7, with 11 bases that match TRBD2. The CDR3 is 14 residues long. The V and J ends lost 7 bases and 4 bases, in that order; junction bases with no gene match: 6. The CDR3 sequence: CASTPGLAAYEQYF. CDR3 DNA sequence: TGTGCCAGCACACCGGGACTAGCGGCATACGAGCAGTACTTC.

This clonotype was recorded at least ten times. The chain uses TRBV6-6 and TRBJ2-7, with D perhaps TRBD2 (6 bases). Trimming cost V 7 bases and J 0 bases, with 13 bases left between them. The CDR3 length is 14 residues. Germline V gives CDR1 MNHNY, CDR2 SVGAGI (reference sequence). The CDR3 bases are TGTGCCAGCAACCCGGGCGGGATCTCCTACGAGCAGTACTTC. The encoded protein is CASNPGGISYEQYF.

J is TRBJ1-1 and V is TRBV11-2; 7 bases are a match to TRBD1. The germline CDR1 and CDR2 sequences are SGHAT and FQNNGV. This CDR3 has 15 residues. Trimming removed 6 bases from V and 1 base from J; junction bases left unmatched: 8. The CDR3 reads CASRPPKGANTEAFF. The CDR3 DNA is TGTGCCAGCAGACCACCGAAGGGGGCGAACACTGAAGCTTTCTTT.

At least ten counts were recorded for this clonotype. The V and J genes are TRBV7-3 and TRBJ2-7; D is unclear. The ends were cut back, 5 bases at V and 4 bases at J, with 12 bases in the middle. Looked up from germline, CDR1 is SGHTA and CDR2 is FQGTGA. The CDR3 length is 13 residues. The CDR3 region has the DNA TGTGCCAGCAGCCCGTCGGGTGGATACGAGCAGTACTTC. Translating it yields CASSPSGGYEQYF.

This clonotype was counted at least ten times. This rearrangement joins TRBV12-3 or TRBV12-4 to TRBJ2-5; D not resolved. The ends were cut back, 6 bases at V and 5 bases at J, with 10 bases in the middle. This CDR3 region has 12 residues. CDR3 region: CASSPTRETQYF. The CDR3 DNA reads as TGTGCCAGCAGCCCAACGCGGGAGACCCAGTACTTC.

In its sample, this clonotype was seen many times. V gene TRBV7-9 combines with J gene TRBJ2-2; TRBD1 matches 7 bases. The CDR3 consists of 15 residues. The germline CDR1 and CDR2 sequences are SEHNR and FQNEAQ (reference sequence). The V gene end was trimmed by 5 bases and the J gene end by 6 bases; junction bases not matched to a gene: 9. This CDR3 is CASSHTTGVAGELFF. As DNA, the CDR3 is TGTGCCAGCAGCCACACCACAGGGGTGGCCGGGGAGCTGTTTTTT.

This chain connects TRBV15 to TRBJ1-5; D is possibly TRBD1 (5 bases). Trimming removed 3 bases at V and 5 bases at J, with 17 bases between. This CDR3 has 16 amino acids. Per the germline V gene, CDR1 is LNHNV and CDR2 is YYDKDF (reference sequence). CDR3 bases: TGTGCCACCAGCAGTTGGACCGGGGCGCGAGATCAGCCCCAGCATTTT. Translation gives CATSSWTGARDQPQHF.

This clonotype was seen at least ten times. The rearrangement links TRBV19 to TRBJ2-6; no firm D call. This CDR3 has 16 residues. V lost 3 bases to trimming and J lost 0 bases, with 9 bases between them. Germline lookup yields CDR1 LNHDA and CDR2 SQIVND (reference sequence). CDR3 in amino acids: CASSMLLSSGANVLTF. The CDR3 region has the DNA TGTGCCAGTAGTATGCTGCTTAGCTCTGGGGCCAACGTCCTGACTTTC. The full variable domain, rest sourced from reference TRBV19 and TRBJ2-6, is DGGITQSPKYLFRKEGQNVTLSCEQNLNHDAMYWYRQDPGQGLRLIYYSQIVNDFQKGDIAEGYSVSREKKESFPLTVTSAQKNPTAFYLCASSMLLSSGANVLTFGAGSRLTVL.

Points on this clonotype: A much larger clone differs from this one at a single base, so this may be a read error. No conserved phenylalanine or tryptophan is present at the end of the CDR3, so a read error is the likely explanation. V usage is TRBV15 and J usage is TRBJ1-2, with 9 nucleotides matching TRBD1. CDR1 is LNHNV and CDR2 is YYDKDF in the germline V gene (reference sequence). This CDR3 spans 16 amino acids. The V gene end was trimmed by 6 bases and the J gene end by 3 bases; junction bases not matched to a gene: 11. CDR3 protein: CATRGRDRDGDYGYTL. The CDR3 region has the DNA TGTGCCACCAGGGGAAGGGACAGGGATGGTGACTATGGCTACACCCTC.

This clonotype was recorded at least ten times. This chain connects TRBV29-1 to TRBJ2-3; tentative D call: TRBD1 (6 bases). The V gene lost 7 bases and the J gene lost 4 bases, with 15 bases spanning the gap. This CDR3 has 13 amino acids. CDR1 and CDR2 (germline): SQVTM, ANQGSEA. The CDR3 reads CSASLQGPDTQYF. In nucleotides, the CDR3 is TGCAGCGCGTCGTTACAGGGTCCAGATACGCAGTATTTT.

This clonotype has more than one count but fewer than ten. This chain links TRBV12-3 or TRBV12-4 with TRBJ2-1; no definite D call. Trimming cost V 4 bases and J 3 bases, with 10 bases left between them. The CDR3 runs 14 residues. CDR3 in amino acids: CASSSVTNYNEQFF. In DNA, the CDR3 is TGTGCCAGCAGTTCGGTAACGAACTACAATGAGCAGTTCTTC.

The chain links TRBV10-3 to TRBJ2-6; TRBD1 is a possible D gene (6 bases). V was trimmed by 6 bases and J by 1 base, leaving 13 bases between them. Germline CDR1 reads ENHRY; CDR2 reads SYGVKD. The CDR3 totals 16 residues. Here the CDR3 DNA reads TGTGCCATCAGCAGTTCAGGGGTGTCTGGGGCCAACGTCCTGACTTTC. Amino acid sequence: CAISSSGVSGANVLTF.

This rearrangement joins TRBV29-1 to TRBJ1-1, with 7 bases fitting TRBD1. The CDR3 extends over 15 amino acids. J lost 1 base, V lost 6 bases, and 11 bases had no gene match. Germline-derived CDR1 and CDR2 are SQVTM and ANQGSEA. The CDR3 protein is CSVDSRGMENTEAFF. CDR3 nucleotides: TGCAGCGTGGATAGCAGGGGGATGGAGAACACTGAAGCTTTCTTT. The variable domain in full, with the rest retrieved from reference TRBV29-1 and TRBJ1-1, is SAVISQKPSRDICQRGTSLTIQCQVDSQVTMMFWYRQQPGQSLTLIATANQGSEATYESGFVIDKFPISRPNLTFSTLTVSNMSPEDSSIYLCSVDSRGMENTEAFFGQGTRLTVV.

The chain links TRBV7-2 to TRBJ2-7, with D perhaps matching TRBD1 (5 bases). The germline V gene has CDR1 SGHTA and CDR2 FQGNSA. The V and J ends lost 1 base and 5 bases respectively, with 18 bases between them. CDR3 size: 16 residues. CDR3 DNA sequence: TGTGCCAGCAGCTTAGTGGATGGGGCAGGGATCGACGAGCAGTACTTC. This gives the protein CASSLVDGAGIDEQYF. The variable domain in full, with the rest retrieved from reference TRBV7-2 and TRBJ2-7, is GAGVSQSPSNKVTEKGKDVELRCDPISGHTALYWYRQSLGQGLEFLIYFQGNSAPDKSGLPSDRFSAERTGGSVSTLTIQRTQQEDSAVYLCASSLVDGAGIDEQYFGPGTRLTVT.

This clonotype was recorded at least ten times. The chain couples TRBV7-2 to TRBJ1-2; a weak D match, TRBD1 (6 bases). Per the germline V gene, CDR1 is SGHTA and CDR2 is FQGNSA. CDR3 size: 16 residues. Trimming took 5 bases from V and 4 from J, leaving 20 bases between them. Written as DNA, the CDR3 is TGTGCCAGCAGCCCTGATCGACAGGTCCGAGTCTATGGCTACACCTTC. It is translated as CASSPDRQVRVYGYTF.